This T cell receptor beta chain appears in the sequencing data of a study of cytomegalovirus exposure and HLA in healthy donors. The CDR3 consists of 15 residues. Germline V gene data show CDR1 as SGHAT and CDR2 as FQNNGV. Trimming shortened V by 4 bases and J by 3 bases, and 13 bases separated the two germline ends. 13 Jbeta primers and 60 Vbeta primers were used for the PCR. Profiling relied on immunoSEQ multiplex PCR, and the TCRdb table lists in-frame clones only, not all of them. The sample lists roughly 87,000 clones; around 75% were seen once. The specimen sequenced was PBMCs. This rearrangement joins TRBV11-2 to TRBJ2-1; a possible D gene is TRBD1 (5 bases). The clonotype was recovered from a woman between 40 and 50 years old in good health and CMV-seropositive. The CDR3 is CASSSLDRLYNEQFF. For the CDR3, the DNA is TGTGCCAGCAGCTCCCTCGACAGACTCTACAATGAGCAGTTCTTC.